The clone carrying this TCR beta chain was observed a handful of times. The antigen is not known. This sample is drawn from a study of cytomegalovirus exposure and HLA in healthy donors. Points from the study as a whole: Usually a TCR sequence was rare, but some public TCRs were found in many donors.

Nominally healthy donors provided the samples, though records likely missed some immune exposures. PCR used 60 Vbeta primers and 13 Jbeta primers. Authors' methods: About 88 million unique TCR beta chains, roughly 11 million of them shared, were counted by a later analysis. Profiled with immunoSEQ multiplex PCR; TCRdb holds only in-frame clones, not every one. V and J calls and clone size are given by that table; D and trimming were obtained from the DNA. The table shows roughly 150,000 clones, with about 77% occurring only once. From germline, CDR1 is SQVTM and CDR2 ANQGSEA. Deletions cut 4 bases from V and 1 base from J, with 17 bases between. This CDR3 has 15 residues.

The sequenced sample consisted of PBMCs. The TCR was taken from a man between 18 and 35 years old in good health and CMV-seropositive. V usage is TRBV29-1 and J usage is TRBJ2-7; possibly TRBD1 for D (5 bases). CDR3 in DNA: TGCAGCGTTGGAGGTGGGAACAGGCCGTCCTACGAGCAGTACTTC. Protein sequence: CSVGGGNRPSYEQYF.